This T cell receptor (beta chain) is drawn from a study of OX40 agonist ivuxolimab in advanced cancers. Turning to the study itself: The study enrolled dose-escalation patients with hepatocellular carcinoma, melanoma, renal cell or head and neck cancer.

Sequencing used immunoSEQ multiplex PCR; TCRdb keeps in-frame clones, though not all of them. Of 40,000 or so clones in the sample, around four fifths were seen once. Trimming cost V 5 bases and J 7 bases, with 20 bases left between them. The CDR3 totals 16 residues. From germline, CDR1 is LNHDA and CDR2 SQIVND (reference sequence). The investigators sampled blood at baseline, at cycle 4 day 1, and at cycle 7 day 1. Sequencing used CD4+ or CD8+ T cells sorted from blood, obtained in a trial of the OX40 agonist ivuxolimab. The source is an adult with an advanced solid tumor such as melanoma, head and neck, liver or kidney cancer. The chain couples TRBV19 to TRBJ1-4; D is perhaps TRBD1 (5 bases). The CDR3 bases are TGTGCCAGTAGTGGGGGGATGGGAAGCGCGGTTGAAAAACTGTTTTTT. Protein: CASSGGMGSAVEKLFF.